Following are 13 T cell receptor beta chains from one sample sequenced in a study of blood T cells in healthy people across ages (dated by TCRdb to between 2014 and 2016). The library was generated by 5' RACE. Reads for this sample came from an Illumina HiSeq 2500. A second PCR of roughly 7 to 12 cycles was run with a J-beta primer mix and a sample-barcoded 5' primer. Using fastp at Q25 and MiXCR, TCRdb reprocessed the public reads and kept productive beta chains. Entries are consolidated by CDR3 protein sequence, retaining the most common genes and DNA. The sample includes under 2,000,000 distinct CDR3 sequences, with approximately 50% observed a single time. 2.1% of the sample goes to the ten largest clones. Sequencing was done on a sample of blood. Receptor source: a woman aged 40-49 years in good health.

The rearrangement uses TRBV20-1 and TRBJ2-5, with D uncertain. V gave up 2 bases and J gave up 11 bases, with 21 bases separating them. The CDR3 is 14 residues long. The germline V gene has CDR1 DFQATT and CDR2 SNEGSKA (reference sequence). Here the CDR3 reads CSARKSSLVGEQYF. CDR3 DNA sequence: TGCAGTGCTAGAAAATCCTCCTTGGTGGGTGAGCAGTACTTC.

The V and J genes are TRBV5-1 and TRBJ1-4; D is uncertain. V shed 4 bases and J shed 4 bases, with 20 bases lying between them. The CDR3 runs 17 residues. Germline V gene lookup returns CDR1 SGHRS and CDR2 YFSETQ. The CDR3 bases are TGCGCCAGCAGCCCACTATTAACGTCGTCGAATAATGAAAAACTGTTTTTT. It specifies CASSPLLTSSNNEKLFF.

V usage is TRBV5-1 and J usage is TRBJ1-2, with 12 bases lining up with TRBD1. The germline CDR1 and CDR2 sequences are SGHRS and YFSETQ. The CDR3 spans 14 residues. J lost 8 bases, V lost 7 bases, and 9 bases had no gene match. The CDR3 DNA is TGCGCCAGCCGGGACAGGGGGCGGCTTGAGGGCTACACCTTC. This codes for CASRDRGRLEGYTF.

The V call is TRBV20-1, the J call TRBJ2-1, with a tentative D call TRBD2 (6 bases). The V and J ends lost 0 bases and 0 bases respectively, with 12 bases between them. CDR1 DFQATT and CDR2 SNEGSKA come from the germline V gene (reference sequence). This CDR3 spans 16 amino acids. The CDR3 region has the DNA TGCAGTGCTAGAGATAATGCGGGGAGCTCCTACAATGAGCAGTTCTTC. Encoded protein: CSARDNAGSSYNEQFF.

The rearrangement links TRBV28 to TRBJ2-1, with D perhaps matching TRBD2 (5 bases). Trimming cost V 5 bases and J 5 bases, with 16 bases left between them. The CDR3 extends over 15 amino acids. Germline V gene data show CDR1 as MDHEN and CDR2 as SYDVKM. The CDR3 DNA sequence: TGTGCCAGCAGTCCTCACCGCGGGCACCACAATGAGCAGTTCTTC. This encodes CASSPHRGHHNEQFF. The whole variable domain, remainder taken from reference TRBV28 and TRBJ2-1, is DVKVTQSSRYLVKRTGEKVFLECVQDMDHENMFWYRQDPGLGLRLIYFSYDVKMKEKGDIPEGYSVSREKKERFSLILESASTNQTSMYLCASSPHRGHHNEQFFGPGTRLTVL.

The chain joins TRBV24-1 to TRBJ1-2; D is perhaps TRBD1 (5 bases). Germline CDR1 reads KGHDR; CDR2 reads SFDVKD. V was cut by 9 bases and J by 9 bases, with 22 bases left in between. The CDR3 is 14 residues long. The CDR3 region is CATRRSGTAESYTF. CDR3 nucleotide sequence: TGTGCCACCCGACGGTCCGGGACGGCGGAAAGCTACACCTTC.

The chain couples TRBV6-1 to TRBJ2-7; weak D call: TRBD1 (5 bases). Trimming removed 6 bases from V and 0 bases from J, with 21 bases in between. CDR3 length equals 17 residues. Germline V gene sequence: CDR1 MNHNS, CDR2 SASEGT. Here the CDR3 reads CASRKGVAGASSYEQYF. In nucleotides, the CDR3 is TGTGCCAGCAGAAAAGGGGTGGCAGGCGCTAGCTCCTACGAGCAGTACTTC.

V is TRBV12-3 or TRBV12-4 and J is TRBJ1-5, with 8 bases that match TRBD1. V dropped 7 bases and J dropped 5; count of bases not matched to a gene: 10. The length of the CDR3 is 15 residues. CDR3 nucleotide sequence: TGTGCCAGCACCAACCCCCAGGGGGCTGATCAGCCCCAGCATTTT. This gives the protein CASTNPQGADQPQHF.

The rearrangement links TRBV20-1 to TRBJ2-4, with 9 nucleotides matching TRBD1. The J call may be incorrect, as the DNA end agrees better with TRBJ2-7. This CDR3 spans 12 amino acids. CDR1 DFQATT and CDR2 SNEGSKA come from the germline V gene (reference sequence). In DNA, the CDR3 is TGCAGCTTGGGACAGGGCTCCTACGAGCAGTACTTC. This sequence encodes CSLGQGSYEQYF.

The chain couples TRBV4-2 to TRBJ2-3; 12 bases map to TRBD2. J lost 5 bases, V lost 1 base, and 4 bases had no gene match. This CDR3 has 16 amino acids. Germline V gene lookup returns CDR1 LGHNA and CDR2 YNFKEQ. CDR3 bases: TGTGCCAGCAGCCAAGTATGGACTAGCGGGGAAGATACGCAGTATTTT. This codes for CASSQVWTSGEDTQYF.

This clonotype has only one observation. The genes are TRBV6-1 and TRBJ2-3; unclear D gene. Germline V gives CDR1 MNHNS, CDR2 SASEGT. V lost 6 bases and J lost 2, with 6 bases in between. CDR3 length: 12 amino acids. CDR3 sequence: CASRADTDTQYF. CDR3 DNA: TGTGCCAGCAGAGCAGACACAGATACGCAGTATTTT.

The gene calls are TRBV2 and TRBJ2-5; 7 bases are shared with TRBD1. V trimming: 11 bases; J trimming: 7 bases; junction bases outside the gene matches: 10. CDR1 and CDR2 (germline): SNHLY, FYNNEI. The CDR3 spans 12 residues. The CDR3 coding sequence is TGTGCCGGCCACCAGGGGGACGGGACCCAGTACTTC. Translated, it gives CAGHQGDGTQYF.

This chain links TRBV20-1 with TRBJ1-1; D unresolved. The CDR3 runs to 14 residues. Germline values: CDR1 DFQATT, CDR2 SNEGSKA (reference sequence). The CDR3, as DNA: TGCAGAGCCCCCGGGCCCTTCATGAACACTGAAGCTTTCTTT. Amino acid sequence: CRAPGPFMNTEAFF.